This T cell receptor (beta chain) was found in a study of vaccination effects on CD4 cells after COVID-19. Across the study: Early and late time points after vaccination were used to sample three convalescent patients. Post-vaccine specimens were collected at a median of 72 days following the second dose.

Points on this clone: Its antigen is undetermined. A read error may produce the germline difference seen at one junction end.

The CDR3 totals 15 residues. Germline V gene data show CDR1 as SSHAT and CDR2 as FNYEAQ (reference sequence). Sequencing used immunoSEQ multiplex PCR; TCRdb keeps in-frame clones, though not all of them. The sample carries over 15,000 clones, 65% to 80% recorded once. Before sequencing, viral peptide pools were used by the ViraFEST assay to expand antigen-specific CD4+ T cells. CD4+ T cell isolation took place after 10 days of culture. The person's infection with SARS-CoV-2, confirmed by PCR, took place between March and December 2020. Each participant was administered two doses of either the BNT162b2 or the mRNA-1273 vaccine.

The receptor was isolated from a human donor who had a prior SARS-CoV-2 infection. The sample in question was CD4+ T cells from PBMCs cultured with SARS-CoV-2 spike peptides, obtained after COVID-19 vaccination. The chain combines TRBV7-7 with TRBJ2-2, with 8 positions matching TRBD1. The CDR3 sequence is CASSLGQANTGELFF. The CDR3 region has the DNA TGTGCTAGCAGCTTGGGACAGGCGAACACCGGGGAGCTGTTTTTT.